The present entry profiles one TCR beta chain with its context. Its antigen is not known. The investigators amplified TCR beta CDR3 regions from RNA transcripts. The primer set for the first-round RT-PCR of the TCR CDR3 was HTBI. TCRdb re-derived calls from the multiplex PCR reads in MiXCR, one entry per CDR3 protein. The table shows some 510,000 distinct CDR3 sequences, with roughly 20% occurring only once. CDR1 LNHDA and CDR2 SQIVND come from the germline V gene (reference sequence). Losses at the gene ends were 10 bases for V and 5 bases for J; bases not matched to a gene: 6. The CDR3 contains 12 residues. The data derive from a study of T cells in Graves' hyperthyroidism and ophthalmopathy. Whole-study findings and limits: A 13 V-J model separated ophthalmopathy from stable hyperthyroidism.

Diagnoses used clinical symptoms, serum thyroxine and TRAb, thyroid ultrasound and orbital computed tomography. Each 10 ml fresh peripheral blood draw supplied the PBMCs. This receptor was taken from a man aged 18 to 29 with Graves' hyperthyroidism. The genes are TRBV19 and TRBJ1-1, with TRBD1 matching over 8 bases. The specimen was blood. This chain's CDR3 is CATSGGKTEAFF. CDR3 sequence (DNA): TGTGCCACCTCAGGGGGCAAGACTGAAGCTTTCTTT.